These 13 T cell receptor beta chains were all obtained from the same sample, sequenced in a study of technical replicates of blood from a few donors. Here immunoSEQ multiplex PCR was the method, and the copy in TCRdb shows in-frame clones only, minus some. The table lists more than 65,000 clones, roughly 94% of them singletons, with roughly 0.25% in the top ten. The material sequenced was T cells isolated from PBMCs. These receptor sequences come from a human donor in good health.

This rearrangement joins TRBV19 to TRBJ2-3; D may be TRBD1 (6 bases). The CDR3 has 17 residues. Germline CDR1 reads LNHDA; CDR2 reads SQIVND (reference sequence). V shed 1 base and J shed 3 bases, with 17 bases lying between them. CDR3 sequence: CASSIVPGVHRTDTQYF. CDR3 DNA sequence: TGTGCCAGTAGTATAGTTCCAGGGGTGCATCGAACAGATACGCAGTATTTT.

The rearrangement joins TRBV10-3 to TRBJ2-7, with 8 bases fitting TRBD1. The CDR3 is 17 residues long. CDR1 is ENHRY and CDR2 is SYGVKD in the germline V gene. The ends lost 3 bases at V and 2 bases at J; junction bases unmatched: 12. The CDR3 region has the DNA TGTGCCATCAGTGATTCGAGGCTCCGGGACAGGACCTACGAGCAGTACTTC. Encoded protein: CAISDSRLRDRTYEQYF.

CDR3 bases: TGTGCCAGCAGCTACCCCCGGGAGTGGGGGAACACCGGGGAGCTGTTTTTT. This encodes CASSYPREWGNTGELFF. The V call is TRBV11-2, the J call TRBJ2-2; D is possibly TRBD2 (6 bases). V was clipped by 4 bases and J by 1 base, with 16 bases between them. This CDR3 is built from 17 residues. Looked up from germline, CDR1 is SGHAT and CDR2 is FQNNGV.

The chain couples TRBV10-3 to TRBJ2-5; 8 nucleotides agree with TRBD2. The CDR3 loop spans 14 amino acids. Looked up from germline, CDR1 is ENHRY and CDR2 is SYGVKD. The V segment lost 3 bases and the J segment 5 bases; nucleotides outside the gene matches: 5. CDR3 coding DNA: TGTGCCATCAGTGATGGGGCTAGCGGGGAGACCCAGTACTTC. Translation: CAISDGASGETQYF.

V gene TRBV27 combines with J gene TRBJ2-7; D is possibly TRBD2 (6 bases). V was shortened by 6 bases and J by 4 bases, with 16 bases between the two germline ends. Germline-derived CDR1 and CDR2 are MNHEY and SMNVEV (reference sequence). This CDR3 comprises 14 residues. In nucleotides, the CDR3 is TGTGCCAGCAGCACCATTCCCGGGGGTTACGAGCAGTACTTC. Protein: CASSTIPGGYEQYF.

In DNA form, the CDR3 reads TGTGCCAGCAGGACAGGGTACGAGCAGTACTTC. This gives the protein CASRTGYEQYF. V gene TRBV6-5 combines with J gene TRBJ2-7; 7 bases align to TRBD1. The ends lost 6 bases at V and 4 bases at J; junction bases unmatched: 0. Germline CDR1 MNHEY, CDR2 SVGAGI. The CDR3 sequence is 11 residues long.

The rearrangement joins TRBV2 to TRBJ2-1; weak D call: TRBD2 (6 bases). Germline CDR1 is SNHLY and CDR2 is FYNNEI. Trimming shortened V by 7 bases and J by 6 bases, and 22 bases separated the two germline ends. CDR3 length: 16 residues. This chain's CDR3 is CASNRISGLQGNEQFF. The CDR3 DNA follows: TGTGCCAGCAACCGGATATCGGGACTCCAGGGCAATGAGCAGTTCTTC.

The chain couples TRBV5-4 to TRBJ2-1; the match to TRBD1 covers 8 bases. Germline CDR1 and CDR2: SGHNT and YYREEE (reference sequence). Trimming cost V 3 bases and J 0 bases; bases outside gene matches: 8. CDR3 length: 17 residues. The CDR3 sequence is CASSSTGGSSSYNEQFF. In DNA, the CDR3 is TGTGCCAGCAGCTCTACAGGGGGGTCTAGCTCCTACAATGAGCAGTTCTTC.

In its sample, this clone was seen once. The V call is TRBV29-1, the J call TRBJ2-1; TRBD2 might be the D (6 bases). Germline-derived CDR1 and CDR2 are SQVTM and ANQGSEA. The germline V and J ends were trimmed by 5 bases and 5 bases, with 16 bases remaining between them. This CDR3 is built from 14 residues. In DNA, the CDR3 is TGCAGCGTTAGAGGGGACTTCCCCGACAATGAGCAGTTCTTC. Amino acid sequence: CSVRGDFPDNEQFF.

This chain connects TRBV11-3 to TRBJ2-7, with 8 positions matching TRBD1. The CDR3 runs 16 residues. The germline V gene encodes CDR1 SGHNT and CDR2 YENEEA. Unmatched junction bases numbered 6, after V lost 0 bases and J lost 2 bases. This CDR3 is CASSLDRGQGTYEQYF. The CDR3, as DNA: TGTGCCAGCAGCTTAGATCGCGGACAGGGTACCTACGAGCAGTACTTC.

The CDR3 DNA is TGTGCCAGCAGCGGGGCCGGGACAGCATTCTACGAGCAGTACTTC. This encodes CASSGAGTAFYEQYF. The chain couples TRBV13 to TRBJ2-7, with TRBD1 matching over 7 bases. The V and J ends lost 5 bases and 3 bases, in that order; junction bases with no gene match: 10. There are 15 residues in the CDR3. Germline V lookup: CDR1 PRHDT, CDR2 FYEKMQ (reference sequence). Together with reference TRBV13 and TRBJ2-7, the CDR3 gives the full variable domain: AAGVIQSPRHLIKEKRETATLKCYPIPRHDTVYWYQQGPGQDPQFLISFYEKMQSDKGSIPDRFSAQQFSDYHSELNMSSLELGDSALYFCASSGAGTAFYEQYFGPGTRLTVT.

The chain has TRBV7-6 and TRBJ2-2, with a tentative D call TRBD1 (6 bases). Trimming took off 5 bases at V and 5 bases at J, with 9 bases between the two ends. The CDR3 sequence is 13 residues long. Germline CDR1 reads SGHVS; CDR2 reads FNYEAQ. CDR3 nucleotides: TGTGCCAGCAGCCGGACAGTTACCGGGGAGCTGTTTTTT. Translating gives CASSRTVTGELFF.

The chain recombines TRBV27 with TRBJ1-2; D ambiguous. Trimming removed 0 bases at V and 1 base at J, with 9 bases between. The CDR3 is 15 amino acids. CDR1 and CDR2 (germline): MNHEY, SMNVEV (reference sequence). CDR3 amino acids: CASSLSGTYNYGYTF. CDR3 in DNA: TGTGCCAGCAGTTTATCTGGTACCTATAACTATGGCTACACCTTC.